The rows below give T cell receptor beta chains drawn from one sample of a study of shared clonotypes between healthy human individuals. Generated by immunoSEQ multiplex PCR, the TCRdb table keeps only in-frame clones and is missing some. The table includes approximately 1.4 million clones, roughly 98% detected once. The sample consisted of naive CD4+ T cells sorted from blood. Receptor source: a young man in good health. CDR3s include the opening cysteine and the closing phenylalanine or tryptophan. The order of the fields is J gene, clone size, V gene, D gene, CDR3 protein, CDR3 DNA. D genes are given only for firm matches. The size of a clone is reported for some rows only, either as once, few or many, or as a class for expanded clones.

>TRBJ2-1|NA|TRBV5-1|NA
CASTYSRGPYNEQFF
TGCGCCAGCACCTATTCTCGAGGGCCCTACAATGAGCAGTTCTTC
>TRBJ2-4|NA|TRBV5-1|TRBD2
CASSLAGGDIQYF
TGCGCCAGCAGCCTAGCGGGAGGGGACATTCAGTACTTC
>TRBJ1-1|NA|TRBV29-1|TRBD1
CSVSGQGNPMNTEAFF
TGCAGCGTAAGCGGACAGGGAAACCCGATGAACACTGAAGCTTTCTTT
>TRBJ2-3|NA|TRBV5-1|TRBD2
CASSITGTSGRTTQYF
TGCGCCAGCAGTATAACCGGGACTAGCGGGAGGACGACGCAGTATTTT
>TRBJ2-7|NA|TRBV5-4|NA
CASSSGRYEQYF
TGTGCCAGCAGCTCGGGCCGCTACGAGCAGTACTTC
>TRBJ2-7|NA|TRBV6-5|NA
CASTFYSTGGGEQYF
TGTGCCAGCACATTTTATTCGACAGGCGGTGGCGAGCAGTACTTC
>TRBJ2-1|NA|TRBV28|TRBD1
CASSLSDRGEQFF
TGTGCCAGCAGTTTATCCGACAGGGGTGAGCAGTTCTTC
>TRBJ2-7|NA|TRBV29-1|TRBD2
CSVAQRGYEQYF
TGCAGCGTTGCGCAGCGGGGCTACGAGCAGTACTTC
>TRBJ2-7|NA|TRBV29-1|NA
CSVVVGPYEQYF
TGCAGCGTTGTCGTGGGGCCCTACGAGCAGTACTTC
>TRBJ1-4|NA|TRBV5-6|NA
CASSLVEGTTNEKLFF
TGTGCCAGCAGCTTGGTAGAGGGCACAACTAATGAAAAACTGTTTTTT
>TRBJ2-5|NA|TRBV5-1|NA
CASSTGAGETQYF
TGCGCCAGCAGCACAGGGGCGGGGGAGACCCAGTACTTC
>TRBJ2-5|NA|TRBV19|NA
CASSIAPATQETQYF
TGTGCCAGTAGTATAGCACCAGCGACCCAAGAGACCCAGTACTTC
>TRBJ1-4|NA|TRBV6-1|NA
CASSEAPGTHEKLFF
TGTGCCAGCAGTGAAGCTCCCGGGACCCATGAAAAACTGTTTTTT
>TRBJ2-2|NA|TRBV10-2|NA
CASSDRGELFF
TGCGCCAGCAGTGATCGGGGGGAGCTGTTTTTT
>TRBJ2-1|NA|TRBV28|NA
CASSEGSSYNEQFF
TGTGCCAGCAGTGAGGGGAGCTCCTACAATGAGCAGTTCTTC
>TRBJ2-5|NA|TRBV25-1|NA
CASGSAGHGVLETQYF
TGTGCCTCCGGATCCGCGGGACACGGGGTGTTAGAGACCCAGTACTTC
>TRBJ1-2|NA|TRBV7-9|NA
CAGDGYTF
TGTGCCGGAGATGGCTACACCTTC
>TRBJ2-7|NA|TRBV6-1|NA
CASTERAVYEQYF
TGTGCCAGCACCGAAAGGGCCGTCTACGAGCAGTACTTC
>TRBJ1-3|NA|TRBV18|NA
CASSPLQGSGNTIYF
TGTGCCAGCTCACCGCTACAGGGATCTGGAAACACCATATATTTT
>TRBJ2-1|NA|TRBV7-8|TRBD2
CASSRLERGTYNEQFF
TGTGCCAGCAGCCGACTGGAGCGGGGAACCTACAATGAGCAGTTCTTC
>TRBJ1-2|NA|TRBV6-1|NA
CASRETAGYTF
TGTGCCAGCAGGGAGACGGCTGGCTACACCTTC
>TRBJ2-3|NA|TRBV9|NA
CASSVAWRSTDTQYF
TGTGCCAGCAGCGTAGCATGGCGGAGCACAGATACGCAGTATTTT
>TRBJ1-2|once|TRBV28|NA
CASSLLQPLYGYTF
TGTGCCAGCAGTCTCCTACAGCCGCTATATGGCTACACCTTC
>TRBJ2-1|NA|TRBV7-9|TRBD1
CASSFKTGINEQFF
TGTGCCAGCAGCTTCAAGACAGGGATCAATGAGCAGTTCTTC
>TRBJ2-1|NA|TRBV28|TRBD1
CASSFLDRGYNEQFF
TGTGCCAGCAGTTTTCTCGACAGGGGCTACAATGAGCAGTTCTTC
>TRBJ2-7|NA|TRBV4-3|TRBD1
CASSQVEGTGDEQYF
TGCGCCAGCAGCCAAGTTGAGGGGACAGGCGACGAGCAGTACTTC
>TRBJ2-7|NA|TRBV5-4|TRBD2
CASRVGGAGGLNEQYF
TGTGCCAGCAGGGTAGGGGGAGCGGGAGGATTGAACGAGCAGTACTTC
>TRBJ1-3|once|TRBV5-1|NA
CASSFWSWQGGNTIYF
TGCGCCAGCAGCTTTTGGTCGTGGCAGGGAGGAAACACCATATATTTT
>TRBJ2-3|NA|TRBV10-2|TRBD2
CASSDYGTSPTDTQYF
TGCGCCAGCAGTGATTATGGGACTAGCCCCACAGATACGCAGTATTTT
>TRBJ2-7|NA|TRBV12-5|NA
CASGLVCLSYYEQYF
TGTGCTAGTGGTTTGGTTTGTCTCAGTTACTACGAGCAGTACTTC
>TRBJ2-7|once|TRBV7-8|NA
CASSLGEGSYEQYF
TGTGCCAGCAGCTTAGGTGAGGGTAGCTACGAGCAGTACTTC
>TRBJ2-3|NA|TRBV5-1|TRBD2
CASSLGTGSGADTQYF
TGCGCCAGCAGCTTGGGTACGGGGAGCGGGGCAGATACGCAGTATTTT
>TRBJ2-3|NA|TRBV18|NA
CASSQGGTDTQYF
TGTGCCAGCTCACAGGGAGGTACAGATACGCAGTATTTT
>TRBJ2-3|NA|TRBV7-2|NA
CASSLVWSETQYF
TGTGCCAGCAGCTTAGTTTGGTCAGAAACGCAGTATTTT
>TRBJ2-1|NA|TRBV9|NA
CASSVGPEDEQFF
TGTGCCAGCAGCGTAGGTCCGGAGGATGAGCAGTTCTTC
>TRBJ2-7|once|TRBV5-8|TRBD1
CASSAGTGGFGEQYF
TGTGCCAGCAGCGCAGGGACAGGGGGATTCGGCGAGCAGTACTTC
>TRBJ1-2|NA|TRBV19|NA
CASSIIVNYGYTF
TGTGCCAGTAGTATTATCGTGAACTATGGCTACACCTTC
>TRBJ2-2|once|TRBV5-1|NA
CASSLGERESTGELFF
TGCGCCAGCAGTTTGGGGGAACGGGAGTCGACCGGGGAGCTGTTTTTT
>TRBJ2-1|NA|TRBV2|TRBD1
CASSAGTGIYEQFF
TGTGCCAGCAGCGCCGGGACAGGGATTTATGAGCAGTTCTTC
>TRBJ2-7|NA|TRBV11-1|NA
CASSLGVVGGGYEQYF
TGTGCCAGCAGCTTAGGAGTGGTAGGGGGAGGCTACGAGCAGTACTTC
>TRBJ2-7|NA|TRBV7-8|NA
CASSLNALGYEQYF
TGTGCCAGCAGCTTAAATGCCCTAGGGTACGAGCAGTACTTC
>TRBJ1-3|few|TRBV5-1|NA
CASSISRGTFSGNTIYF
TGCGCCAGCAGCATAAGCAGGGGCACCTTCTCTGGAAACACCATATATTTT
>TRBJ2-7|NA|TRBV27|TRBD1
CASSLGQGADYEQYF
TGTGCCAGCAGTTTAGGGCAGGGGGCCGACTACGAGCAGTACTTC
>TRBJ1-4|NA|TRBV6-1|NA
CASKAANEKLFF
TGTGCCAGCAAGGCTGCTAATGAAAAACTGTTTTTT